This T cell receptor beta chain derives from a study of blood T cell repertoires in COVID-19. The overall study: Samples came from the United States, Italy and Spain, spanning acute and convalescent COVID-19. In each case, the material was cDNA or gDNA derived from T cells, B-cell-depleted T cells, or PBMCs.

The table came from immunoSEQ multiplex PCR; TCRdb's copy has only in-frame clones and leaves some out. The sample holds about 220,000 clones, almost 90% seen once. This clone has only one observation. Study members were between about 18 and 100 years old and lived in 24 US regions. The CDR3 spans 19 residues. The J gene is TRBJ1-1, the V gene TRBV21-1; the D call in the table, TRBD1, was not verified against the DNA. TRBV21-1 is a documented pseudogene. The sequenced sample was PBMCs or T cells enriched from blood (not recorded which). The clonotype was recovered from a woman between 45 and 65 years old with acute COVID-19. The CDR3 is CASSKVGRDRGMGNTEAFF. The CDR3 bases are TGTGCCAGCAGCAAAGTAGGGAGGGACAGGGGCATGGGGAACACTGAAGCTTTCTTT.